This entry is about one T cell receptor (beta chain). This record belongs to a study of OX40 agonist ivuxolimab in advanced cancers. Using immunoSEQ multiplex PCR, the repertoire was profiled, and TCRdb retains in-frame clones only, with some absent. The table has some 9,800 clones, over 70% seen once; the top ten hold 30%. The CDR3 runs to 15 residues. With 0 bases removed from V and 5 bases from J, the gap between germline ends came to 11 bases. CDR1 LNHDA and CDR2 SQIVND come from the germline V gene (reference sequence). This clonotype was sampled from an adult with an advanced solid tumor such as melanoma, head and neck, liver or kidney cancer. This chain uses TRBV19 with TRBJ2-1; no firm D call. The sample was CD4+ or CD8+ T cells sorted from blood, taken in a trial of the OX40 agonist ivuxolimab. CDR3 in amino acids: CASSIDSGLDNEQFF. In DNA, the CDR3 is TGTGCCAGTAGTATAGATTCAGGATTGGACAATGAGCAGTTCTTC.